This entry lists 2 T cell receptor beta chains sequenced from one sample in a study of graft-versus-host responses after intestinal transplantation. The antigens for these receptors are not known. Only in-frame clones appear in the TCRdb table, and some are missing; sequencing was by immunoSEQ multiplex PCR. The sample records over 85,000 clones, over 85% being singletons. Source: unstimulated CD8+ T cells sorted from spleen or lymph node cells, taken before intestinal transplant. These receptor sequences come from a human donor who received an intestinal transplant.

This clone was seen once. This chain uses TRBV6-1 with TRBJ1-2; D might be TRBD1 (6 bases). This CDR3 has 16 residues. Per the germline V gene, CDR1 is MNHNS and CDR2 is SASEGT. Trimming removed 2 bases from V and 4 bases from J, with 17 bases in between. The CDR3 region is CASSEYRVANLYGYTF. The CDR3, as DNA: TGTGCCAGCAGTGAATACAGGGTGGCTAACCTCTATGGCTACACCTTC.

The chain couples TRBV6-1 to TRBJ2-1; the match to TRBD2 covers 7 bases. V gave up 6 bases and J gave up 6 bases; unmatched junction bases: 11. CDR1 and CDR2 (germline): MNHNS, SASEGT. The CDR3 runs to 15 residues. CDR3 sequence: CASSPWAGVGNEQFF. CDR3 sequence (DNA): TGTGCCAGCAGCCCTTGGGCGGGGGTAGGCAATGAGCAGTTCTTC.